This paragraph covers one T cell receptor beta chain sequence. The antigen is not known. The sample is drawn from a study of blood T cells in healthy people across ages. Primers used in a second PCR of roughly 7 to 12 cycles were a sample-barcoded 5' primer and a J-beta primer mix. TCRdb re-derived calls from the 5' RACE reads in MiXCR, one entry per CDR3 protein. The repertoire has around 1,800,000 distinct CDR3 sequences, 35% to 50% of them found once; the top ten carry 23%. Each of the donors had roughly 9.1 milliliters of peripheral blood drawn into EDTA-treated Vacutainer tubes. Points from the study as a whole: The authors considered diversity estimates from one million T cells to be underestimates.

The CDR3 covers 14 residues. Deletions cut 6 bases from V and 2 bases from J, with 14 bases between. The receptor comes from a human donor in good health. The sequencing sample was made of blood. The V and J genes are TRBV12-3 or TRBV12-4 and TRBJ2-7; no firm D call. CDR3 sequence (DNA): TGTGCCAGCAGCCACCCCAGAACCCCCTACGAGCAGTACTTC. Translating it yields CASSHPRTPYEQYF.